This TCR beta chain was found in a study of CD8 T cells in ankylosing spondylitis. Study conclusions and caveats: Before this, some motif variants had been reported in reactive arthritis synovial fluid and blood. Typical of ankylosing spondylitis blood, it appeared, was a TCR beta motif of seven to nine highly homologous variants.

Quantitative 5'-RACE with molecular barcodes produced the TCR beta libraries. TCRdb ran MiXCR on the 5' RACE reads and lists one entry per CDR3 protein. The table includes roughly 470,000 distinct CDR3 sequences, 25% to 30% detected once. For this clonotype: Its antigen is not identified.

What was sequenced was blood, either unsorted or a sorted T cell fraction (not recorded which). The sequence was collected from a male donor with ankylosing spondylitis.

CDR3 loop: CASSKGQGDNQPQHF. The CDR3 coding sequence is TGCGCCAGCAGCAAGGGACAGGGGGACAATCAGCCCCAGCATTTT. This chain joins TRBV5-1 and TRBJ1-5; 11 nucleotides line up with TRBD1. The CDR3 contains 15 residues. Germline lookup yields CDR1 SGHRS and CDR2 YFSETQ. Trimming at V came to 4 bases and at J to 3 bases, leaving 3 bases not matched to a gene.